This T cell receptor (beta chain) was obtained from a study of technical replicates of blood from several donors (dated by TCRdb to about 2017). Library generation was performed with the immunoSEQ multiplex PCR assay. This immuneACCESS table, as held by TCRdb, lists in-frame sequences with V and J called but not all clones. Of the missing ones, under half trace to an unresolved V gene in checked studies; the others have no known cause. The sample data list tens of thousands of clones, and approximately 94% of these were observed just once. The ten largest clones capture over 0.2% of the sample. Remarks on this clone: Its antigen specificity is not known. Base qualities are not at hand, and no much larger clone is one base apart.

The CDR3 holds 16 amino acids from the cysteine to the phenylalanine. Only the CDR3 portion is preserved as DNA: 48 bases, with reading frame beginning at the first base. V and J are trimmed by 1 base and 4 bases, and the gene matches miss 7 bases of the junction. For CDR1 and CDR2, the germline V gene lists SGHRS and YFSETQ. Source material: T cells isolated from PBMCs. The chain couples TRBV5-1 to TRBJ2-5; 10 central nucleotides agree with TRBD2. This clonotype was sampled from a human donor in good health. The DNA sequence is given as TGCGCCAGCAGCTTGTTTAGCGGGAGGACGGGAGAGACCCAGTACTTC. This yields the protein CASSLFSGRTGETQYF.